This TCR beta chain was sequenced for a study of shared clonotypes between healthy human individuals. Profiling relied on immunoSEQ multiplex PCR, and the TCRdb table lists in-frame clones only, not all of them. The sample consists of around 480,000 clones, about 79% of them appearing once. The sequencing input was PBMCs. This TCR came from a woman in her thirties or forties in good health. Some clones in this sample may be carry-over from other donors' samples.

CDR3 nucleotide sequence: TGTGCCAGCAGCTTGGGGTACGGCCAAGAGACCCAGTACTTC. As protein: CASSLGYGQETQYF. The V gene is TRBV5-8, the J gene TRBJ2-5, with D unresolved. Trimming took 0 bases from V and 1 from J, leaving 7 bases between them. Germline loops: CDR1 SGHTS, CDR2 YDEGEE. CDR3 length: 14 amino acids.